The 29 T cell receptor beta chains below were found in one sample sequenced in a study of blood T cells in healthy people across ages. It was with a sample-barcoded 5' primer and a J-beta primer mix that a second PCR of roughly 7 to 11 cycles was run. TCRdb independently ran MiXCR on the 5' RACE reads; one entry per CDR3 protein. The repertoire consists of 1.8 million or so distinct CDR3 sequences, with about two fifths occurring once and the leading ten covering about 21%. The sample comprised blood. These receptors came from a human donor in good health.

The chain employs TRBV20-1 and TRBJ2-2; 7 positions match TRBD2. With 5 bases clipped from V and 11 bases from J, the junction kept 5 bases outside the gene matches. The germline gives CDR1 DFQATT, CDR2 SNEGSKA (reference sequence). The CDR3 has 11 amino acids. In DNA form, the CDR3 reads TGCAGTGCTCGGGACTACCCAGAGCTGTTTTTT. Translating gives CSARDYPELFF.

The chain couples TRBV20-1 to TRBJ1-1; a possible D gene is TRBD1 (5 bases). Trimming left V 2 bases short and J 4 bases short, with 20 bases between. CDR1 DFQATT and CDR2 SNEGSKA come from the germline V gene (reference sequence). The CDR3 sequence is 16 residues long. The CDR3 loop is CSARLYRLWNGTEAFF. The CDR3 bases are TGCAGTGCTAGACTCTACAGGCTGTGGAATGGCACTGAAGCTTTCTTT.

The rearrangement links TRBV5-5 to TRBJ2-7; D is possibly TRBD1 or TRBD2 (5 bases each). Matching the DNA end better, TRBJ2-4 makes the J call doubtful. CDR1 and CDR2 from the germline V gene are SGHKS and YYEKEE (reference sequence). The CDR3 is 15 amino acids. This CDR3 reads CASSLVGRAEDIQYF. The CDR3 DNA is TGTGCCAGCAGCTTGGTGGGGCGGGCCGAGGACATTCAGTACTTC.

The rearrangement links TRBV29-1 to TRBJ1-2, with TRBD1 identical over 7 bases. The germline CDR1 and CDR2 sequences are SQVTM and ANQGSEA. With 0 bases clipped from V and 7 bases from J, the junction kept 8 bases outside the gene matches. The CDR3 is 14 residues long. CDR3 sequence: CSVEDPTTGFGYTF. The CDR3 DNA sequence: TGCAGCGTTGAAGATCCCACGACAGGGTTTGGCTACACCTTC.

The genes are TRBV5-1 and TRBJ1-1; possible D gene TRBD1, 6 bases. The CDR3 runs to 13 residues. Between the trimmed V and J ends, which lost 3 bases and 8 bases, there was a span of 14 bases. The germline CDR1 and CDR2 sequences are SGHRS and YFSETQ. The DNA of the CDR3 is TGCGCCAGCAGCTCTCCCGGGACACTCGAAGCTTTCTTT. Residues: CASSSPGTLEAFF.

The V gene is TRBV9, the J gene TRBJ1-2; 7 nucleotides match TRBD1. J was trimmed by 2 bases and V by 0 bases; bases with no gene match: 7. CDR3 length: 16 residues. Germline assignment: CDR1 SGDLS and CDR2 YYNGEE. The CDR3 sequence is CASSVAFLGQNYGYTF. DNA of the CDR3: TGTGCCAGCAGCGTAGCATTTCTGGGACAGAACTATGGCTACACCTTC.

The chain combines TRBV3-1 with TRBJ1-1; weak D call: TRBD1 (5 bases). The CDR3 covers 11 residues. Per the germline V gene, CDR1 is LGHDT and CDR2 is YNNKEL (reference sequence). V was trimmed by 3 bases and J by 11 bases, leaving 10 bases between them. The CDR3 coding sequence is TGTGCCAGCAGCCAGGGGGGGAGGGCTTTCTTT. This sequence encodes CASSQGGRAFF. Drawing the rest from reference TRBV3-1 and TRBJ1-1, the complete variable domain is DTAVSQTPKYLVTQMGNDKSIKCEQNLGHDTMYWYKQDSKKFLKIMFSYNNKELIINETVPNRFSPKSPDKAHLNLHINSLELGDSAVYFCASSQGGRAFFGQGTRLTVV.

The genes are TRBV20-1 and TRBJ2-7; TRBD1 matches at 10 bases. V gave up 1 base and J gave up 4 bases; unmatched junction bases: 7. CDR1 and CDR2 from the germline V gene are DFQATT and SNEGSKA (reference sequence). The CDR3 runs to 15 residues. The CDR3 DNA reads TGCAGTGCTAGAGCCGTACCGGGACAGGGGTACGAGCAGTACTTC. The encoded protein is CSARAVPGQGYEQYF.

V and J are TRBV3-1 and TRBJ2-1; D unclear. Trimming took 3 bases from V and 2 from J, leaving 5 bases between them. This CDR3 contains 13 residues. Per germline, CDR1 LGHDT and CDR2 YNNKEL (reference sequence). CDR3 region: CASSQKPYNEQFF. The CDR3 DNA is TGTGCCAGCAGCCAGAAACCCTACAATGAGCAGTTCTTC.

Ten or more counts support this clonotype. The genes are TRBV6-1 and TRBJ2-1; perhaps TRBD1 as D (6 bases). V was clipped by 7 bases and J by 1 base, with 20 bases between them. The germline CDR1 and CDR2 sequences are MNHNS and SASEGT. The CDR3 spans 17 residues. The CDR3 here is CASTTSWGTSSYNEQFF. CDR3 DNA: TGTGCCAGCACTACAAGCTGGGGGACATCTTCCTACAATGAGCAGTTCTTC.

The chain carries TRBV6-1 and TRBJ2-7; D is undetermined. Germline CDR1 reads MNHNS; CDR2 reads SASEGT. This CDR3 region has 13 residues. Trimming cost V 7 bases and J 2 bases, with 12 bases left between them. The CDR3 DNA follows: TGTGCCAGCAAGGCTCCTAACGCCTACGAGCAGTACTTC. Residues: CASKAPNAYEQYF.

This chain links TRBV6-5 with TRBJ1-2, with D uncertain. The germline V gene has CDR1 MNHEY and CDR2 SVGAGI. The CDR3 has 14 residues. V shed 6 bases and J shed 4 bases, with 15 bases lying between them. The chain's CDR3 is CASSQFGDLYGYTF. CDR3 in DNA: TGTGCCAGCAGCCAGTTTGGTGACCTCTATGGCTACACCTTC.

This clonotype has more than one count but fewer than ten. The chain employs TRBV28 and TRBJ2-7; maybe TRBD1 (6 bases). Germline-derived CDR1 and CDR2 are MDHEN and SYDVKM. The CDR3 runs 14 residues. V lost 5 bases and J lost 1, with 12 bases in between. The CDR3 reads CASSRYDRSYEQYF. The CDR3 nucleotides read TGTGCCAGCAGTCGTTACGACAGGTCCTACGAGCAGTACTTC. The whole variable domain, remainder taken from reference TRBV28 and TRBJ2-7, is DVKVTQSSRYLVKRTGEKVFLECVQDMDHENMFWYRQDPGLGLRLIYFSYDVKMKEKGDIPEGYSVSREKKERFSLILESASTNQTSMYLCASSRYDRSYEQYFGPGTRLTVT.

The CDR3 spells CSVGGVGRDTQYF. The CDR3 nucleotides are TGCAGCGTTGGAGGGGTTGGGCGAGATACGCAGTATTTT. J is TRBJ2-3 and V is TRBV29-1; the D gene could be TRBD1 or TRBD2 (5 bases each). The germline CDR1 and CDR2 sequences are SQVTM and ANQGSEA. CDR3 length: 13 amino acids. V shed 4 bases and J shed 5 bases, with 13 bases lying between them.

The chain is built from TRBV7-2 and TRBJ2-7; 9 bases match TRBD1. This CDR3 has 18 residues. V lost 3 bases and J lost 4; bases outside the gene matches: 16. The germline CDR1 and CDR2 sequences are SGHTA and FQGNSA. CDR3 sequence: CASSFDLNPGQGVYEQYF. The CDR3 DNA reads TGTGCCAGCAGCTTCGATCTAAACCCGGGACAGGGTGTTTACGAGCAGTACTTC.

The chain joins TRBV20-1 to TRBJ2-4, with TRBD1 matching 11 bases. The J call may be incorrect, as the DNA end agrees better with TRBJ2-7. Germline CDR1 is DFQATT and CDR2 is SNEGSKA (reference sequence). The CDR3 sequence is 16 residues long. Here the CDR3 DNA reads TGCAGTGCTAGAGGCTATACCGGGACAGGGGGCTACGAGCAGTACTTC. Amino acids: CSARGYTGTGGYEQYF.

This clonotype was detected only a few times. V usage is TRBV29-1 and J usage is TRBJ2-5; 7 bases agree with TRBD1. Unmatched junction bases numbered 6, after V lost 5 bases and J lost 3 bases. Germline CDR1 SQVTM, CDR2 ANQGSEA. The CDR3 spans 13 residues. Written as DNA, the CDR3 is TGCAGCGTTACCGGGACAGCGGAAGAGACCCAGTACTTC. It codes for CSVTGTAEETQYF.

This clonotype has more than one count but fewer than ten. The CDR3 DNA follows: TGTGCCAGTAGTGAGGGGGATTATAGCAATCAGCCCCAGCATTTT. Translated: CASSEGDYSNQPQHF. The rearrangement joins TRBV19 to TRBJ1-5; weak D call: TRBD1 (6 bases). Germline values: CDR1 LNHDA, CDR2 SQIVND (reference sequence). CDR3 length equals 15 residues. The germline V and J ends were trimmed by 5 bases and 0 bases, with 11 bases remaining between them.

The chain uses TRBV2 and TRBJ1-4; TRBD1 might be the D (5 bases). The germline CDR1 and CDR2 sequences are SNHLY and FYNNEI. CDR3 length: 14 amino acids. V gave up 7 bases and J gave up 5 bases, with 14 bases separating them. CDR3 region: CASIWGVANEKLFF. The CDR3 DNA is TGTGCCAGCATCTGGGGGGTCGCGAATGAAAAACTGTTTTTT. Complete variable domain (other parts from reference TRBV2 and TRBJ1-4): EPEVTQTPSHQVTQMGQEVILRCVPISNHLYFYWYRQILGQKVEFLVSFYNNEISEKSEIFDDQFSVERPDGSNFTLKIRSTKLEDSAMYFCASIWGVANEKLFFGSGTQLSVL.

The V gene is TRBV6-1, the J gene TRBJ1-2; TRBD1 matches 7 bases. CDR1 and CDR2 from the germline V gene are MNHNS and SASEGT. Trimming took 3 bases from V and 8 from J; bases not matched to a gene: 6. The CDR3 spans 13 residues. The CDR3 reads CASSERGPRGYTF. In nucleotides, the CDR3 is TGTGCCAGCAGTGAGAGGGGGCCAAGAGGCTACACCTTC.

This chain uses TRBV20-1 with TRBJ2-1; TRBD2 might be the D (5 bases). CDR1 and CDR2 (germline): DFQATT, SNEGSKA (reference sequence). The CDR3 contains 15 residues. Trimming shortened V by 6 bases and J by 0 bases, and 15 bases separated the two germline ends. CDR3 nucleotides: TGCAGTGCGCGGGTGGACGGTAGCTCCTACAATGAGCAGTTCTTC. Residues: CSARVDGSSYNEQFF.

The rearrangement uses TRBV9 and TRBJ1-4; D is ambiguous. This CDR3 contains 14 residues. V was cut by 3 bases and J by 5 bases, with 11 bases left in between. Germline CDR1 is SGDLS and CDR2 is YYNGEE. This CDR3 is CASSAEVVNEKLFF. The CDR3 nucleotides read TGTGCCAGCAGCGCGGAGGTAGTGAATGAAAAACTGTTTTTT.

This clonotype was counted ten times or more. V usage is TRBV24-1 and J usage is TRBJ2-3; 8 bases match TRBD2. This CDR3 is built from 17 residues. The V segment lost 5 bases and the J segment 0 bases; nucleotides outside the gene matches: 9. The V gene's germline CDR1 is KGHDR and CDR2 SFDVKD. CDR3 amino acids: CATSALRGGGSTDTQYF. In DNA, the CDR3 is TGTGCCACCAGTGCTCTCCGGGGCGGGGGGAGCACAGATACGCAGTATTTT.

The chain combines TRBV10-3 with TRBJ2-5, with D perhaps matching TRBD1 (6 bases). The J call is in doubt because the DNA end fits TRBJ2-7 better. This CDR3 contains 13 residues. Per germline, CDR1 ENHRY and CDR2 SYGVKD. CDR3 nucleotides: TGTGCCATCAGTGGGATACAGGGTTTCGAGCAGTACTTC. Protein product: CAISGIQGFEQYF.

To note about this clonotype: With a much larger clone just one base away, this may be a read error. CDR3 loop: CASSVAGTYEQFF. The CDR3 DNA reads TGTGCCAGCAGCGTAGCGGGGACCTACGAGCAGTTCTTC. The chain carries TRBV9 and TRBJ2-1; D is possibly TRBD1 or TRBD2 (5 bases each). Germline CDR1 reads SGDLS; CDR2 reads YYNGEE. V was pared by 0 bases and J by 10 bases, with 11 bases between. CDR3 length: 13 amino acids.

This clonotype was found many times. V is TRBV7-2 and J is TRBJ1-2, with D possibly matching TRBD1 (5 bases). CDR3 size: 14 residues. V dropped 1 base and J dropped 5 bases, with 11 bases sitting between them. Germline V gene sequence: CDR1 SGHTA, CDR2 FQGNSA. In DNA form, the CDR3 reads TGTGCCAGCAGCTTAGGACGATCAGGGTATGGCTACACCTTC. This encodes CASSLGRSGYGYTF.

This clonotype was counted many times. This rearrangement joins TRBV7-3 to TRBJ1-1, with D perhaps matching TRBD1 (6 bases). This CDR3 is built from 13 residues. Trimming took 5 bases from V and 7 from J, leaving 14 bases between them. In germline, CDR1 is SGHTA, CDR2 FQGTGA. In DNA, the CDR3 is TGTGCCAGCAGCCTCCGAGGGGGGCTTGAAGCTTTCTTT. Encoded protein: CASSLRGGLEAFF.

The gene calls are TRBV5-6 and TRBJ2-7; D gene ambiguous. In germline, CDR1 is SGHDT, CDR2 YYEEEE. The V end was cut by 0 bases, the J end by 3 bases, with 10 bases between. The CDR3 spans 14 residues. In DNA form, the CDR3 reads TGTGCCAGCAGCTTGGGATCTTGGGTCTACGAGCAGTACTTC. Translated: CASSLGSWVYEQYF.

This clonotype was detected a few times. The chain is built from TRBV10-3 and TRBJ1-2; TRBD1 agrees at 9 bases. The germline CDR1 and CDR2 sequences are ENHRY and SYGVKD. The trim removed 4 bases at V and 6 bases at J, leaving 9 bases unmatched. The CDR3 is 15 residues long. CDR3 coding DNA: TGTGCCATCAGTGTTCGGGGACAGGGTGGCGATGGCTACACCTTC. Amino acids: CAISVRGQGGDGYTF.